The T cell receptor beta chain described here comes from a study of T cell repertoires in cytomegalovirus infection. Study in general: Public TCR beta signatures indicated both CMV infection and matching HLA type.

Points from the study as a whole: HLA-C-restricted TCR beta clonotypes specific for CMV led the ex vivo response. The cumulative frequency of public TCR beta families identified carriers of CMV plus the relevant HLA.

TCRdb re-analysed the reads in MiXCR, keeping a single row per CDR3 protein. Here the sample spans 100,000 or so distinct CDR3 sequences, around 22% being singletons. Germline CDR1 and CDR2: KGHSH and LQKENI. With V trimmed by 3 bases and J by 8 bases, 9 bases remained unmatched. There are 14 residues in the CDR3. As for this clonotype: Antigen specificity is unknown.

The sequenced sample was CD8+ T cells from PBMCs. The chain recombines TRBV18 with TRBJ1-2; the match to TRBD1 covers 7 bases. This TCR derives from a human donor in good health (CMV status not recorded). Some clones in this sample may be carry-over from other donors' samples. The CDR3 loop reads CASSPGDSRRGYTF. The CDR3 DNA reads as TGTGCCAGCTCACCCGGGGACAGCCGTCGCGGCTACACCTTC. The whole variable domain, filled in from reference TRBV18 and TRBJ1-2, reads NAGVMQNPRHLVRRRGQEARLRCSPMKGHSHVYWYRQLPEEGLKFMVYLQKENIIDESGMPKERFSAEFPKEGPSILRIQQVVRGDSAAYFCASSPGDSRRGYTFGSGTRLTVV.